A single sample is the source of the 20 T cell receptor beta chains below, sequenced in a study of control samples from healthy donors and cancer patients. The repertoire was sequenced with immunoSEQ multiplex PCR; TCRdb's copy has only in-frame clones and lacks some. Of roughly 52,000 clones in the sample, roughly 94% were seen once. The sequencing input was blood. The receptors come from a man younger than 45 in good health.

This chain connects TRBV4-1 to TRBJ2-1, with D possibly matching TRBD2 (6 bases). CDR1 and CDR2 from the germline V gene are MGHRA and YSYEKL. This CDR3 comprises 15 residues. V was cut by 0 bases and J by 8 bases, with 14 bases left in between. The CDR3 spells CASSQDRGGSDEQFF. DNA for the CDR3: TGCGCCAGCAGCCAAGATCGGGGAGGTAGCGATGAGCAGTTCTTC.

The CDR3 reads CASSLDRGRQETQYF. CDR3 nucleotides: TGCGCCAGCAGCCTCGACAGGGGAAGGCAAGAGACCCAGTACTTC. This sequence joins TRBV5-1 and TRBJ2-5; 8 nucleotides line up with TRBD1. V dropped 4 bases and J dropped 2; count of bases not matched to a gene: 7. Germline CDR1 and CDR2: SGHRS and YFSETQ. This CDR3 is built from 15 residues.

The rearrangement links TRBV7-3 to TRBJ2-2; 9 bases agree with TRBD1. The CDR3 sequence is 15 residues long. V was pared by 2 bases and J by 7 bases, with 5 bases of the junction left unmatched. Germline V gene data show CDR1 as SGHTA and CDR2 as FQGTGA. CDR3 nucleotide sequence: TGTGCCAGCAGCTTAGGGACAGGGCCCATCGGGGAGCTGTTTTTT. Translated: CASSLGTGPIGELFF.

The chain couples TRBV4-2 to TRBJ1-1; the D gene is possibly TRBD1 (6 bases). The CDR3 is 14 amino acids. Germline CDR1 LGHNA, CDR2 YNFKEQ. With 4 bases removed from V and 7 bases from J, the gap between germline ends came to 16 bases. The CDR3 bases are TGTGCCAGCAGCCCCCAGCCGGGGGGCGATGAAGCTTTCTTT. Its translation: CASSPQPGGDEAFF.

This clone appeared once. The rearrangement links TRBV9 to TRBJ2-3, with 7 bases identical to TRBD2. CDR1 is SGDLS, CDR2 YYNGEE, per germline. The ends lost 3 bases at V and 2 bases at J; junction bases unmatched: 15. The CDR3 has 18 residues. The CDR3 region has the DNA TGTGCCAGCAGCGCCCAGGCCGGGAGGACGACCGCCACAGATACGCAGTATTTT. As protein: CASSAQAGRTTATDTQYF.

The rearrangement uses TRBV7-6 and TRBJ2-2; possible D gene TRBD2, 5 bases. The CDR3 sequence is 15 residues long. Germline loops: CDR1 SGHVS, CDR2 FNYEAQ. V was shortened by 1 base and J by 6 bases, with 12 bases between the two germline ends. CDR3 region: CASSLGLGVAGELFF. The CDR3 coding sequence is TGTGCCAGCAGCTTAGGGCTGGGAGTGGCCGGGGAGCTGTTTTTT. Based on the CDR3 plus reference TRBV7-6 and TRBJ2-2, the full variable domain is GAGVSQSPRYKVTKRGQDVALRCDPISGHVSLYWYRQALGQGPEFLTYFNYEAQQDKSGLPNDRFSAERPEGSISTLTIQRTEQRDSAMYRCASSLGLGVAGELFFGEGSRLTVL.

The V gene is TRBV7-3, the J gene TRBJ1-6; D not certain. Germline CDR1 and CDR2: SGHTA and FQGTGA. V gave up 5 bases and J gave up 7 bases, with 12 bases separating them. CDR3 length: 14 amino acids. Here the CDR3 reads CASSQIAGNSPLHF. The CDR3 DNA reads as TGTGCCAGCAGCCAGATCGCCGGGAATTCACCCCTCCACTTT.

The chain uses TRBV11-2 and TRBJ2-7, with D possibly TRBD1 on 5 matching bases. This CDR3 is built from 15 residues. Germline CDR1 and CDR2: SGHAT and FQNNGV. V dropped 3 bases and J dropped 5 bases, with 17 bases sitting between them. Here the CDR3 reads CASSFTVNPRDEQYF. CDR3 DNA: TGTGCCAGCAGCTTCACGGTTAACCCCAGGGACGAGCAGTACTTC.

V gene TRBV27 combines with J gene TRBJ1-4; TRBD1 aligns across 7 bases. Trimming removed 6 bases from V and 11 bases from J; junction bases left unmatched: 12. The CDR3 is made up of 14 amino acids. Germline CDR1 and CDR2: MNHEY and SMNVEV (reference sequence). The CDR3 here is CASSPGQSFSKLFF. In DNA, the CDR3 is TGTGCCAGCAGCCCGGGACAGTCCTTTTCGAAACTGTTTTTT.

The chain recombines TRBV4-2 with TRBJ2-7; TRBD2 agrees at 11 bases. Germline values: CDR1 LGHNA, CDR2 YNFKEQ. The V and J ends lost 1 base and 2 bases, in that order; junction bases with no gene match: 7. The CDR3 is 17 amino acids. The CDR3 coding sequence is TGTGCCAGCAGCCAAGTTGCGACTAGCGGGACCGCCTACGAGCAGTACTTC. Encoded protein: CASSQVATSGTAYEQYF.

The V and J genes are TRBV3-1 (or the pseudogene TRBV3-2) and TRBJ1-6, with 8 bases matching TRBD1. The CDR3 consists of 14 residues. Germline CDR1 reads LGHDT; CDR2 reads YNNKEL (reference sequence). V lost 4 bases, J lost 9 bases, and 5 bases stayed unmatched. This CDR3 reads CASSLARGPSPLHF. The CDR3 DNA reads as TGTGCCAGCAGCCTGGCCAGGGGGCCTTCACCCCTCCACTTT.

This chain joins TRBV5-5 and TRBJ2-3; TRBD2 agrees at 9 bases. Germline CDR1 SGHKS, CDR2 YYEKEE (reference sequence). This CDR3 spans 16 amino acids. The junction had 9 bases not matched to a gene; V was cut back by 3 bases and J by 4 bases. This CDR3 reads CASSSVGSGSSDTQYF. The CDR3 nucleotides are TGTGCCAGCAGCTCCGTGGGTAGCGGGAGCTCAGATACGCAGTATTTT. Full variable domain (outside the CDR3, taken from reference TRBV5-5 and TRBJ2-3): DAGVTQSPTHLIKTRGQQVTLRCSPISGHKSVSWYQQVLGQGPQFIFQYYEKEERGRGNFPDRFSARQFPNYSSELNVNALLLGDSALYLCASSSVGSGSSDTQYFGPGTRLTVL.

The chain joins TRBV5-1 to TRBJ1-1; 9 positions agree with TRBD1. The germline gives CDR1 SGHRS, CDR2 YFSETQ. The CDR3 loop spans 15 amino acids. Trimming removed 0 bases from V and 10 bases from J; junction bases left unmatched: 10. The CDR3 sequence: CASSLARRGQGRAFF. CDR3 sequence (DNA): TGCGCCAGCAGCTTGGCCAGACGGGGACAGGGAAGAGCTTTCTTT.

The J gene is TRBJ1-1, the V gene TRBV5-1, with D possibly TRBD1 on 5 matching bases. Trimming shortened V by 5 bases and J by 3 bases, and 14 bases separated the two germline ends. The CDR3 is 14 amino acids. CDR1 and CDR2 from the germline V gene are SGHRS and YFSETQ. The CDR3 nucleotides are TGCGCCAGCAGTAAGGGGCGAGAGGACACTGAAGCTTTCTTT. Translated: CASSKGREDTEAFF.

The gene calls are TRBV27 and TRBJ2-7; 8 bases map to TRBD2. With V trimmed by 2 bases and J by 6 bases, 3 bases remained unmatched. The CDR3 has 13 amino acids. The germline V gene encodes CDR1 MNHEY and CDR2 SMNVEV (reference sequence). The CDR3 DNA sequence: TGTGCCAGCAGTTTACGGGAGGGCCTCGAGCAGTACTTC. Amino acid sequence: CASSLREGLEQYF.

The genes are TRBV5-1 and TRBJ1-1; D unresolved. The CDR3 totals 15 residues. V lost 0 bases and J lost 0, with 9 bases in between. In germline, CDR1 is SGHRS, CDR2 YFSETQ. CDR3 nucleotides: TGCGCCAGCAGCTTGGCCGAGGGAATGAACACTGAAGCTTTCTTT. This sequence encodes CASSLAEGMNTEAFF.

V and J are TRBV7-2 and TRBJ2-7; TRBD1 matches 7 bases. V lost 4 bases and J lost 2; bases outside the gene matches: 5. The CDR3 consists of 14 residues. Germline V gene data show CDR1 as SGHTA and CDR2 as FQGNSA. The CDR3 DNA sequence: TGTGCCAGCAGCTGGGGGACAGCTACCTACGAGCAGTACTTC. This translates into CASSWGTATYEQYF.

The V gene is TRBV11-2, the J gene TRBJ2-5, with no clear D. The CDR3 extends over 16 amino acids. Germline values: CDR1 SGHAT, CDR2 FQNNGV. Trimming shortened V by 4 bases and J by 0 bases, and 15 bases separated the two germline ends. CDR3 nucleotide sequence: TGTGCCAGCAGCTCTATAAGGGCCTGGTACCAAGAGACCCAGTACTTC. The encoded protein is CASSSIRAWYQETQYF.

The rearrangement uses TRBV6-5 and TRBJ1-6; D not resolved. This CDR3 is 13 amino acids long. Germline V gene data show CDR1 as MNHEY and CDR2 as SVGAGI. V was clipped by 5 bases and J by 7 bases, with 9 bases between them. The CDR3 sequence is CASSRRVNSPLHF. Here the CDR3 DNA reads TGTGCCAGCAGTCGGCGGGTGAATTCACCCCTCCACTTT.

The chain carries TRBV6-1 and TRBJ2-7; D remains unclear. Trimming took 1 base from V and 3 from J, leaving 10 bases between them. The CDR3 has 14 amino acids. The germline V gene encodes CDR1 MNHNS and CDR2 SASEGT. The CDR3: CASSEGPQYYEQYF. The CDR3 coding sequence is TGTGCCAGCAGTGAAGGACCCCAATACTACGAGCAGTACTTC.